The 27 T cell receptor beta chains listed next were all sequenced from one sample in a study of PD-1 blockade in mismatch repair-deficient tumors. Using immunoSEQ multiplex PCR, the repertoire was profiled, and TCRdb retains in-frame clones only, with some absent. Altogether around 120,000 clones are present, roughly nine tenths being singletons, with the ten largest covering roughly 13%. The sequencing used peripheral blood, collected 44 weeks after starting pembrolizumab. The receptors stem from an adult with mismatch repair-deficient cancer.

In its sample, this clone was seen once. This chain joins TRBV4-3 and TRBJ2-7; 7 positions agree with TRBD2. Losses at the gene ends were 1 base for V and 3 bases for J; bases not matched to a gene: 6. CDR3 length: 15 amino acids. CDR1 and CDR2 (germline): LGHNA, YSLEER. CDR3 DNA: TGCGCCAGCAGCCAAGCTGCGGGGAGGGGCTACGAGCAGTACTTC. Amino acids: CASSQAAGRGYEQYF.

The chain employs TRBV30 and TRBJ2-5, with D possibly matching TRBD2 (6 bases). The CDR3 consists of 15 residues. The V gene lost 5 bases and the J gene lost 2 bases, with 18 bases spanning the gap. In germline, CDR1 is GTSNPN, CDR2 SVGIG (reference sequence). CDR3 residues: CAWESGRERQETQYF. The CDR3 DNA is TGTGCCTGGGAATCCGGACGGGAGCGACAAGAGACCCAGTACTTC.

V usage is TRBV7-9 and J usage is TRBJ1-1; D remains unclear. CDR1 is SEHNR, CDR2 FQNEAQ, per germline (reference sequence). Trimming took off 5 bases at V and 4 bases at J, with 14 bases between the two ends. The CDR3 sequence is 14 residues long. The CDR3 DNA sequence: TGTGCCAGCAGCGACCGGGAGGCGATCACTGAAGCTTTCTTT. This sequence encodes CASSDREAITEAFF.

The rearrangement uses TRBV7-6 and TRBJ2-1; D unresolved. The CDR3 is 14 amino acids. Germline assignment: CDR1 SGHVS and CDR2 FNYEAQ. Deletions cut 5 bases from V and 0 bases from J, with 8 bases between. CDR3 region: CASSLAGSYNEQFF. The CDR3 DNA reads TGTGCCAGCAGCCTCGCCGGCTCCTACAATGAGCAGTTCTTC.

The V call is TRBV14, the J call TRBJ2-7, with 8 bases identical to TRBD2. The J segment lost 6 bases and the V segment lost 3 bases, leaving 10 bases of the junction unmatched. CDR3 length equals 15 residues. Germline V gene sequence: CDR1 SGHDN, CDR2 FVKESK. The CDR3 protein is CASSHPGGLAGEQYF. CDR3 sequence (DNA): TGTGCCAGCAGCCACCCGGGGGGGCTAGCGGGCGAGCAGTACTTC. Drawing the rest from reference TRBV14 and TRBJ2-7, the complete variable domain is EAGVTQFPSHSVIEKGQTVTLRCDPISGHDNLYWYRRVMGKEIKFLLHFVKESKQDESGMPNNRFLAERTGGTYSTLKVQPAELEDSGVYFCASSHPGGLAGEQYFGPGTRLTVT.

The rearrangement links TRBV4-2 to TRBJ2-2, with TRBD1 identical over 7 bases. Germline assignment: CDR1 LGHNA and CDR2 YNFKEQ. This CDR3 has 13 residues. The V and J ends lost 4 bases and 6 bases, in that order; junction bases with no gene match: 2. The CDR3 DNA reads TGTGCCAGCAGCCCACAGGGGCCCGGGGAGCTGTTTTTT. Translated: CASSPQGPGELFF.

This clone was observed a single time. The chain has TRBV27 and TRBJ1-1; no reliable D call. The germline V gene encodes CDR1 MNHEY and CDR2 SMNVEV (reference sequence). V lost 4 bases and J lost 4, with 16 bases in between. The length of the CDR3 is 15 residues. In nucleotides, the CDR3 is TGTGCCAGCAGTTCCCACGCCAGGAGGAGCACTGAAGCTTTCTTT. Translated, it gives CASSSHARRSTEAFF.

This chain links TRBV11-2 with TRBJ1-1; maybe TRBD1 (5 bases). V gave up 0 bases and J gave up 6 bases, with 11 bases separating them. Germline assignment: CDR1 SGHAT and CDR2 FQNNGV. CDR3 length equals 14 residues. The CDR3 protein is CASSLEGTSPEAFF. The CDR3 DNA sequence: TGTGCCAGCAGCTTAGAGGGGACGAGCCCTGAAGCTTTCTTT.

The V gene is TRBV21-1, the J gene TRBJ1-2; TRBD1, the table's D call, was not compared with the DNA. TRBV21-1 is termed a pseudogene. The CDR3 spans 13 residues. The CDR3 here is CASTQGGGYGYTF. CDR3 nucleotides: TGTGCCAGCACTCAGGGGGGCGGCTATGGCTACACCTTC.

The sample holds one count of this clone. The V call is TRBV18, the J call TRBJ1-1; possibly TRBD1 for D (6 bases). This CDR3 comprises 13 residues. Trimming stripped 3 bases from V and 5 bases from J, with 10 bases between. From germline, CDR1 is KGHSH and CDR2 LQKENI. The CDR3: CASSPYRETEAFF. The CDR3, as DNA: TGTGCCAGCTCACCTTACAGGGAGACTGAAGCTTTCTTT.

J is TRBJ2-2 and V is TRBV27; either TRBD1 or TRBD2 may supply D (5 bases each). Trimming cost V 2 bases and J 8 bases, with 9 bases left between them. The CDR3 is 13 residues long. Germline assignment: CDR1 MNHEY and CDR2 SMNVEV (reference sequence). In DNA form, the CDR3 reads TGTGCCAGCAGTTTAGGGGACGGAGGGGAGCTGTTTTTT. Translated, it gives CASSLGDGGELFF.

This chain connects TRBV7-2 to TRBJ2-4; TRBD1 aligns across 9 bases. The CDR3 is 17 amino acids. CDR1 and CDR2 (germline): SGHTA, FQGNSA. The trim removed 2 bases at V and 0 bases at J, leaving 5 bases unmatched. CDR3 in DNA: TGTGCCAGCAGCTTAATGGACAGGGGACTAGCCAAAAACATTCAGTACTTC. It translates to CASSLMDRGLAKNIQYF.

The chain is built from TRBV19 and TRBJ2-7; 8 bases map to TRBD1. The V segment lost 6 bases and the J segment 5 bases; nucleotides outside the gene matches: 6. CDR3 length: 13 residues. Germline assignment: CDR1 LNHDA and CDR2 SQIVND (reference sequence). The CDR3 region is CASRGQGANEQYF. CDR3 nucleotide sequence: TGTGCCAGTAGAGGACAGGGTGCCAACGAGCAGTACTTC.

This sequence joins TRBV19 and TRBJ1-5, with no clear D. The germline gives CDR1 LNHDA, CDR2 SQIVND (reference sequence). The CDR3 contains 15 residues. Trimming took 1 base from V and 2 from J, leaving 9 bases between them. This CDR3 reads CASSIVRGGNQPQHF. CDR3 nucleotides: TGTGCCAGTAGTATAGTTCGGGGAGGCAATCAGCCCCAGCATTTT.

This sequence joins TRBV30 and TRBJ2-6; tentatively, D is TRBD1 or TRBD2 (5 bases each). Trimming pared 0 bases from V and 0 bases from J, leaving 9 bases between. Germline V gene lookup returns CDR1 GTSNPN and CDR2 SVGIG (reference sequence). The CDR3 is made up of 16 amino acids. The CDR3, as DNA: TGTGCCTGGAGTGTACTCGGGGCCTCTGGGGCCAACGTCCTGACTTTC. This gives the protein CAWSVLGASGANVLTF.

V is TRBV9 and J is TRBJ2-7, with TRBD2 matching over 9 bases. The V gene end was trimmed by 4 bases and the J gene end by 0 bases; junction bases not matched to a gene: 5. The V gene's germline CDR1 is SGDLS and CDR2 YYNGEE. This CDR3 spans 15 amino acids. CDR3 DNA sequence: TGTGCCAGCAGCCCAGCGGGAGGTTTCTCCTACGAGCAGTACTTC. It codes for CASSPAGGFSYEQYF.

This clone has just one count. The gene calls are TRBV2 and TRBJ2-7; no reliable D call. The CDR3 has 12 amino acids. The germline V gene has CDR1 SNHLY and CDR2 FYNNEI. The V end lost 4 bases, the J end lost 3 bases, and 7 bases lay between the germline ends. The CDR3 loop reads CASSVFSYEQYF. The CDR3 DNA reads TGTGCCAGCAGTGTATTTAGCTACGAGCAGTACTTC.

The genes are TRBV13 and TRBJ1-1; TRBD1 is a possible D gene (6 bases). This CDR3 is 13 amino acids long. Germline-derived CDR1 and CDR2 are PRHDT and FYEKMQ (reference sequence). The DNA for the CDR3 is TGTGCTTCACGACAGGTTTCCGATCTTGAAGCTTTCTTT. It codes for CASRQVSDLEAFF. Combining the CDR3 with reference TRBV13 and TRBJ1-1 gives the whole variable domain AAGVIQSPRHLIKEKRETATLKCYPIPRHDTVYWYQQGPGQDPQFLISFYEKMQSDKGSIPDRFSAQQFSDYHSELNMSSLELGDSALYFCASRQVSDLEAFFGQGTRLTVV.

This chain links TRBV7-9 with TRBJ1-2; D call uncertain. CDR1 is SEHNR and CDR2 is FQNEAQ in the germline V gene (reference sequence). The ends were cut back, 0 bases at V and 6 bases at J, with 5 bases in the middle. The CDR3 consists of 12 residues. This CDR3 is CASSLARDGYTF. Here the CDR3 DNA reads TGTGCCAGCAGCTTAGCCAGAGATGGCTACACCTTC.

The CDR3, as DNA: TGCGCCAGCAGCTGGGGTGGGGCTGGGGACACTGAAGCTTTCTTT. Translating it yields CASSWGGAGDTEAFF. V and J are TRBV5-1 and TRBJ1-1; D perhaps matches TRBD1 (5 bases). The CDR3 sequence is 15 residues long. The germline V and J ends were trimmed by 3 bases and 3 bases, with 15 bases remaining between them. Germline CDR1 reads SGHRS; CDR2 reads YFSETQ. The full variable domain, in which reference TRBV5-1 and TRBJ1-1 provide the parts outside the CDR3, is KAGVTQTPRYLIKTRGQQVTLSCSPISGHRSVSWYQQTPGQGLQFLFEYFSETQRNKGNFPGRFSGRQFSNSRSEMNVSTLELGDSALYLCASSWGGAGDTEAFFGQGTRLTVV.

The rearrangement uses TRBV30 and TRBJ2-7, with D tentatively TRBD1 (6 bases). Between the trimmed V and J ends, which lost 1 base and 5 bases, there was a span of 15 bases. The CDR3 has 14 residues. Germline CDR1 is GTSNPN and CDR2 is SVGIG (reference sequence). CDR3 DNA sequence: TGTGCCTGGAGTGCCCACAGGGTTCGCGACGAGCAGTACTTC. It encodes CAWSAHRVRDEQYF.

The chain combines TRBV29-1 with TRBJ2-2; D is ambiguous. Germline V gives CDR1 SQVTM, CDR2 ANQGSEA. V lost 2 bases and J 5 bases, leaving 9 bases between the germline ends. The CDR3 covers 13 residues. For the CDR3, the DNA is TGCAGCGTTGAATTGATAGGAACCGGGGAGCTGTTTTTT. Amino acids: CSVELIGTGELFF.

The gene calls are TRBV29-1 and TRBJ2-6; 9 positions match TRBD2. This CDR3 is 16 amino acids long. Per germline, CDR1 SQVTM and CDR2 ANQGSEA. The ends lost 2 bases at V and 3 bases at J; junction bases unmatched: 5. For the CDR3, the DNA is TGCAGCGTTGAAACTAGCGGGCTTGGTGGGGCCAACGTCCTGACTTTC. It encodes CSVETSGLGGANVLTF.

The CDR3 loop reads CASSSLGLAGGWGNEQFF. CDR3 in DNA: TGTGCCAGCAGCTCGCTAGGGCTAGCGGGAGGGTGGGGCAATGAGCAGTTCTTC. The chain couples TRBV7-9 to TRBJ2-1; 12 bases fit TRBD2. With V trimmed by 4 bases and J by 6 bases, 13 bases remained unmatched. Germline CDR1 is SEHNR and CDR2 is FQNEAQ (reference sequence). The CDR3 loop spans 18 amino acids.

The J gene is TRBJ2-7, the V gene TRBV4-1; maybe TRBD2 (6 bases). The CDR3 has 14 residues. Germline assignment: CDR1 MGHRA and CDR2 YSYEKL. Trimming took 4 bases from V and 2 from J, leaving 12 bases between them. The CDR3 DNA reads TGCGCCAGCAGCCCCCTAGCGACCGCCTACGAGCAGTACTTC. Translated: CASSPLATAYEQYF.

This clone has just a few counts. This rearrangement joins TRBV4-1 to TRBJ2-6; D might be TRBD2 (6 bases). There are 16 residues in the CDR3. CDR1 and CDR2 (germline): MGHRA, YSYEKL. V lost 4 bases, J lost 0 bases, and 10 bases lay in between. CDR3 DNA sequence: TGCGCCAGCAGCCTAGCGGAGGGCTCTGGGGCCAACGTCCTGACTTTC. Residues: CASSLAEGSGANVLTF.

V gene TRBV12-1 combines with J gene TRBJ2-1; TRBD2 is the table's D call, not checked against the DNA. TRBV12-1 is designated a pseudogene. The CDR3 has 15 residues. CDR3 region: CASSRTSGSYNEQFF. CDR3 nucleotides: TGTGCCAGCAGCCGGACTAGCGGGAGCTACAATGAGCAGTTCTTC.